A selection of T cell receptor beta chains follows, all from one sample in a study of cytomegalovirus exposure and HLA in healthy donors. Produced via immunoSEQ multiplex PCR; TCRdb's table is partial and in-frame only. The data hold 45,000 to 65,000 clones, with approximately 80% observed a single time. Sequenced material: PBMCs. The receptors shown here come from a woman between 40 and 55 years old in good health and CMV-seropositive. The CDR3 runs from the conserved cysteine through the conserved F or W.

CDR3: CASSWRGEQFF
V: TRBV5-4

CDR3: CASSRESGTGGIYEQYF
V: TRBV2

CDR3: CASSSPGQAYSPLHF
V: TRBV5-4

CDR3: CSVLPRDSEAFF
V: TRBV29-1

CDR3: CASSEASGGQETQYF
V: TRBV6-1

CDR3: CASMGGEETQYF
V: TRBV6-6

CDR3: CASSADRGSGGEQFF
V: TRBV2

CDR3: CASGYGAQGQPQHF
V: TRBV12-5

CDR3: CASSRKRQGEKLFF
V: TRBV6-5

CDR3: CASSLEGRFGHSPLHF
V: TRBV5-6

CDR3: CASSLDQGPTEAFF
V: TRBV7-6

CDR3: CASTGTGGTYEQYF
V: TRBV28

CDR3: CAPTTAAFYGQYF
V: TRBV9

CDR3: CASLLDRGNEKLFF
V: TRBV18

CDR3: CASSPGTGLNTEAFF
V: TRBV19

CDR3: CASSEGPSSSYEQYF
V: TRBV6-1

CDR3: CASSRGPPGGEQFF
V: TRBV5-6

CDR3: CASLPWASGATDTQYF
V: TRBV27

CDR3: CATIRRDTYEQYF
V: TRBV27

CDR3: CASSDYLADEYEQYF
V: TRBV2

CDR3: CASSLGSRVSF
V: TRBV7-8

CDR3: CASSPSGGPSYEQYF
V: TRBV7-8

CDR3: CAISESPGADTQYF
V: TRBV10-3

CDR3: CSVEEGALDTQYF
V: TRBV29-1

CDR3: CASSGGLAGGRVSEQYF
V: TRBV7-9

CDR3: CASSYSASYEQYF
V: TRBV6-6

CDR3: CSAAGGTPRREQYF
V: TRBV29-1

CDR3: CASSRGSRETQYF
V: TRBV11-3

CDR3: CASSLVWWGPTNQNTEAFF
V: TRBV5-6

CDR3: CAISEKQGEVYEQYF
V: TRBV10-3

CDR3: CASTPRVQNTEAFF
V: TRBV19

CDR3: CASSRRDYSSYNSPLHF
V: TRBV27

CDR3: CASSQIPGVYEQYF
V: TRBV4-1

CDR3: CASSTGGANYGYTF
V: TRBV19

CDR3: CASSFETGPSGNTIYF
V: TRBV7-9

CDR3: CARSKDRLNLRNTEAFF
V: TRBV5-3

CDR3: CASSLALIRVGSPLHF
V: TRBV5-8

CDR3: CASSVGQGVTEAFF
V: TRBV9

CDR3: CAWSDPLTSEGVIQYF
V: TRBV30

CDR3: CASGLVIAGVRNEQFF
V: TRBV12-5

CDR3: CASSLEERGPPYNEQFF
V: TRBV5-8

CDR3: CASSSAERTQYF
V: TRBV7-3

CDR3: CASSPDLGGASGNTIYF
V: TRBV9

CDR3: CASSLALGRASGNTIYF
V: TRBV7-8

CDR3: CASSSSWGVYTF
V: TRBV5-6

CDR3: CASRNINSYEQYF
V: TRBV19

CDR3: CASNAGPRRGEQFF
V: TRBV12-5

CDR3: CASSQTRIQETQYF
V: TRBV4-1

CDR3: CASSFPASGGASSTDTQYF
V: TRBV7-6

CDR3: CASRIRIAGRGDTQYF
V: TRBV6-6

CDR3: CASRRDSNTGELFF
V: TRBV6-5

CDR3: CAISIRGISNEQFF
V: TRBV10-3

CDR3: CASSYYELNYGYTF
V: TRBV6-6

CDR3: CASRTGVHYDTQYF
V: TRBV6-1